Sequencing of this T cell receptor beta chain was carried out in a study of OX40 agonist ivuxolimab in advanced cancers. Overall study findings and caveats: At doses 0.1 to 3.0 mg/kg, CD4+ and CD8+ clones expanded.

Concerning this clone: Its antigen remains unidentified.

Method: immunoSEQ multiplex PCR; TCRdb's copy keeps in-frame clones and lacks some. Altogether 100,000 or so clones are present, around 84% being singletons, with the ten largest covering roughly 2.1%. CDR3 size: 13 residues. The V end was cut by 0 bases, the J end by 8 bases, with 10 bases between. Per germline, CDR1 MNHEY and CDR2 SMNVEV (reference sequence). The sequence was obtained from an adult with an advanced solid tumor such as melanoma, head and neck, liver or kidney cancer. The chain uses TRBV27 and TRBJ1-2; a possible D gene is TRBD1 (5 bases). This material consisted of CD4+ or CD8+ T cells sorted from blood, taken in a trial of the OX40 agonist ivuxolimab. As DNA, the CDR3 is TGTGCCAGCAGTTTATCGTTCGGGGACGGCTACACCTTC. This gives the protein CASSLSFGDGYTF.